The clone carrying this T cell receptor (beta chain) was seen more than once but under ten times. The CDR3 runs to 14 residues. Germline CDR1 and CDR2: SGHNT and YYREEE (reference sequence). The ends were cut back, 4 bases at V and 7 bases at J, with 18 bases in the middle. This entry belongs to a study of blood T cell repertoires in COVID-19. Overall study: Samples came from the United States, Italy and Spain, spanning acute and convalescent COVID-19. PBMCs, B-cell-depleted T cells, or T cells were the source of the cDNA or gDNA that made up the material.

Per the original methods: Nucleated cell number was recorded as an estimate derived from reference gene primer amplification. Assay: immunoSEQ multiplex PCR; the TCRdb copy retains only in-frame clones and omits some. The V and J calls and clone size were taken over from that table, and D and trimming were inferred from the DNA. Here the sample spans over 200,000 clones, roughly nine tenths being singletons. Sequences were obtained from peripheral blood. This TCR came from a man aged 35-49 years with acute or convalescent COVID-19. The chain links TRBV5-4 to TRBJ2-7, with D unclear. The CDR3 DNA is TGTGCCAGCAGCACTTCTGAACCTCTCGAGGAGCAGTACTTC. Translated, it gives CASSTSEPLEEQYF.